Shown below are 23 T cell receptor beta chains from a single sample sequenced in a study of T-cell reconstitution after alpha-beta-depleted transplantation in children. Unique molecular identifiers were built into the TCRbeta library. One entry per CDR3 protein, called by TCRdb with MiXCR from the PCR reads. The sample carries tens of thousands of distinct CDR3 sequences, roughly 6% recorded once. The sample consisted of PBMCs, mostly from graft donor cells, taken 180 days after TCRalphabeta/CD19-depleted stem cell transplant. These receptors all come from a male patient younger than 18 who had a stem cell transplant for acute myeloid leukemia, so the T cells may come from the graft donor.

In its sample, this clonotype was seen many times. The V and J genes are TRBV18 and TRBJ2-2; tentatively, D is TRBD1 (6 bases). This CDR3 has 16 residues. Trimming took off 0 bases at V and 0 bases at J, with 8 bases between the two ends. The germline CDR1 and CDR2 sequences are KGHSH and LQKENI. CDR3 protein: CASSPPRTANTGELFF. The CDR3 DNA reads TGTGCCAGCTCACCACCGCGGACAGCGAACACCGGGGAGCTGTTTTTT.

This clonotype showed up many times. The chain is built from TRBV28 and TRBJ2-2; 13 bases match TRBD2. The CDR3 is made up of 20 amino acids. V dropped 4 bases and J dropped 14; count of bases not matched to a gene: 25. Germline values: CDR1 MDHEN, CDR2 SYDVKM. Here the CDR3 reads CASSSSRLAGGSAGTGILFF. CDR3 DNA: TGTGCCAGCAGTTCCTCAAGACTAGCGGGAGGATCGGCGGGCACCGGGATTCTGTTTTTT.

This clonotype appeared many times. The chain carries TRBV2 and TRBJ2-1, with D perhaps TRBD1 (6 bases). The CDR3 is 12 residues long. The germline V and J ends were trimmed by 5 bases and 8 bases, with 10 bases remaining between them. Germline CDR1 is SNHLY and CDR2 is FYNNEI. The CDR3 region has the DNA TGTGCCAGCAGTTCTACAGGGCATGAGCAGTTCTTC. This codes for CASSSTGHEQFF.

Many counts were recorded for this clonotype. V is TRBV12-3 or TRBV12-4 and J is TRBJ2-3; the D gene is possibly TRBD2 (6 bases). Trimming cost V 3 bases and J 1 base, with 11 bases left between them. The CDR3 spans 15 residues. This chain's CDR3 is CASSFGLTGTDTQYF. In nucleotides, the CDR3 is TGTGCCAGCAGTTTTGGACTAACTGGCACAGATACGCAGTATTTT.

This clonotype appeared many times. The chain employs TRBV7-9 and TRBJ2-7; D uncertain. CDR1 is SEHNR and CDR2 is FQNEAQ in the germline V gene (reference sequence). V was cut by 1 base and J by 2 bases, with 12 bases left in between. The CDR3 extends over 15 amino acids. The CDR3 DNA is TGTGCCAGCAGCTTAGGAGGTACAGTAGCCTACGAGCAGTACTTC. This translates into CASSLGGTVAYEQYF.

This clonotype was recorded many times. The chain links TRBV3-1 to TRBJ1-5; D remains ambiguous. The CDR3 has 13 amino acids. Germline lookup yields CDR1 LGHDT and CDR2 YNNKEL (reference sequence). The germline V and J ends were trimmed by 1 base and 7 bases, with 8 bases remaining between them. The CDR3 nucleotides are TGTGCCAGCAGCCAAGGGGCGTACCAGCCCCAGCATTTT. Translated, it gives CASSQGAYQPQHF.

This clonotype was counted many times. The chain carries TRBV4-1 and TRBJ2-3; TRBD2 is a possible D gene (6 bases). V lost 0 bases to trimming and J lost 5 bases, with 12 bases between them. CDR3 size: 15 residues. Germline CDR1 and CDR2: MGHRA and YSYEKL. For the CDR3, the DNA is TGCGCCAGCAGCCAAGATAACGGGAGAGGAGATACGCAGTATTTT. It yields the protein CASSQDNGRGDTQYF.

This clonotype has ten or more counts. The chain couples TRBV9 to TRBJ2-5, with TRBD2 identical over 7 bases. The CDR3 is 13 residues long. Germline V gene sequence: CDR1 SGDLS, CDR2 YYNGEE. J lost 4 bases, V lost 9 bases, and 9 bases had no gene match. The CDR3 bases are TGTGCCACCTCAAGGTCGGGAGGAGAGACCCAGTACTTC. Translation gives CATSRSGGETQYF. Full variable domain (rest looked up from reference TRBV9 and TRBJ2-5): DSGVTQTPKHLITATGQRVTLRCSPRSGDLSVYWYQQSLDQGLQFLIQYYNGEERAKGNILERFSAQQFPDLHSELNLSSLELGDSALYFCATSRSGGETQYFGPGTRLLVL.

The chain has TRBV19 and TRBJ2-2; 10 bases are a match to TRBD1. CDR3 size: 16 residues. Germline values: CDR1 LNHDA, CDR2 SQIVND (reference sequence). Trimming removed 8 bases from V and 6 bases from J; junction bases left unmatched: 12. The CDR3 DNA sequence: TGTGCCAGTCAACTGGGACAGGGGTGGGAGGCCGGGGAGCTGTTTTTT. It codes for CASQLGQGWEAGELFF.

Many counts were recorded for this clonotype. The V call is TRBV18, the J call TRBJ1-1; possibly TRBD1 for D (5 bases). The V gene's germline CDR1 is KGHSH and CDR2 LQKENI. The V gene lost 1 base and the J gene lost 3 bases, with 12 bases spanning the gap. The CDR3 sequence is 15 residues long. For the CDR3, the DNA is TGTGCCAGCTCACCACAGGGGTTTAGCGACACTGAAGCTTTCTTT. It specifies CASSPQGFSDTEAFF.

This clonotype was counted at least ten times. The V and J genes are TRBV4-3 and TRBJ2-1; D uncertain. The germline gives CDR1 LGHNA, CDR2 YSLEER. The CDR3 loop spans 15 amino acids. Between the trimmed V and J ends, which lost 0 bases and 0 bases, there was a span of 6 bases. CDR3 in DNA: TGCGCCAGCAGCCAAGATAAGGCCTCCTACAATGAGCAGTTCTTC. Translation gives CASSQDKASYNEQFF.

The sample holds many counts of this clonotype. The rearrangement links TRBV28 to TRBJ2-1, with TRBD1 as a possible D gene (6 bases). The germline CDR1 and CDR2 sequences are MDHEN and SYDVKM. Trimming took 6 bases from V and 4 from J, leaving 13 bases between them. The CDR3 has 14 amino acids. This chain's CDR3 is CASRRGTPYNEQFF. The CDR3 nucleotides read TGTGCCAGCAGAAGGGGGACACCTTACAATGAGCAGTTCTTC. Full variable domain (missing parts from reference TRBV28 and TRBJ2-1): DVKVTQSSRYLVKRTGEKVFLECVQDMDHENMFWYRQDPGLGLRLIYFSYDVKMKEKGDIPEGYSVSREKKERFSLILESASTNQTSMYLCASRRGTPYNEQFFGPGTRLTVL.

This clonotype occurred many times. This chain joins TRBV27 and TRBJ2-2, with TRBD2 identical over 8 bases. The CDR3 contains 17 residues. Per the germline V gene, CDR1 is MNHEY and CDR2 is SMNVEV (reference sequence). The junction had 12 bases not matched to a gene; V was cut back by 4 bases and J by 5 bases. The CDR3 nucleotides read TGTGCCAGCAGTTCCTTTGTGACGGGAGGGCCAACCGGGGAGCTGTTTTTT. The encoded protein is CASSSFVTGGPTGELFF.

This clonotype was counted many times. This chain joins TRBV13 and TRBJ2-5; the D gene is possibly TRBD2 (7 bases). The germline CDR1 and CDR2 sequences are PRHDT and FYEKMQ (reference sequence). This CDR3 has 16 amino acids. The germline V and J ends were trimmed by 7 bases and 1 base, with 19 bases remaining between them. The CDR3 spells CASMFRGGGGQETQYF. In DNA form, the CDR3 reads TGTGCCAGCATGTTCAGGGGCGGGGGTGGCCAAGAGACCCAGTACTTC. The full variable domain, with the rest looked up from reference TRBV13 and TRBJ2-5, is AAGVIQSPRHLIKEKRETATLKCYPIPRHDTVYWYQQGPGQDPQFLISFYEKMQSDKGSIPDRFSAQQFSDYHSELNMSSLELGDSALYFCASMFRGGGGQETQYFGPGTRLLVL.

There are many counts of this clonotype. The V call is TRBV7-2, the J call TRBJ2-5; TRBD2 matches at 7 bases. The CDR3 extends over 14 amino acids. CDR1 SGHTA and CDR2 FQGNSA come from the germline V gene. V shed 1 base, J shed 5 bases, and the junction held 4 bases outside the gene matches. Written as DNA, the CDR3 is TGTGCCAGCAGCTTAGGAGATAGCGGGGAGACCCAGTACTTC. Amino acids: CASSLGDSGETQYF.

This clonotype was detected ten times or more. J is TRBJ2-7 and V is TRBV7-2; 11 positions agree with TRBD2. The CDR3 is 15 amino acids. The V gene's germline CDR1 is SGHTA and CDR2 FQGNSA. CDR3 loop: CASSVAGGFSYEQYV. In DNA form, the CDR3 reads TGTGCCAGCAGCGTAGCGGGGGGGTTTTCCTACGAGCAGTACGTC.

This clonotype is deemed medium-sized. The chain couples TRBV7-2 to TRBJ1-5; no definite D call. The V gene lost 4 bases and the J gene lost 4 bases, with 11 bases spanning the gap. The CDR3 is 14 residues long. Germline lookup yields CDR1 SGHTA and CDR2 FQGNSA. This CDR3 reads CASSSGYGNQPQHF. The CDR3 coding sequence is TGTGCCAGCAGCTCGGGATACGGTAATCAGCCCCAGCATTTT.

In this sample, this clonotype turned up many times. The V gene is TRBV10-3, the J gene TRBJ2-1; D gene ambiguous. Between the trimmed V and J ends, which lost 11 bases and 4 bases, there was a span of 18 bases. Germline-derived CDR1 and CDR2 are ENHRY and SYGVKD. The CDR3 has 14 amino acids. The CDR3 nucleotides are TGTGCCGCCTCTCCCCCCGGCTTTTACAATGAGCAGTTCTTC. Its translation: CAASPPGFYNEQFF.

This clonotype was seen repeatedly, ten times or more. The chain couples TRBV20-1 to TRBJ2-7, with D perhaps matching TRBD2 (5 bases). This CDR3 has 14 amino acids. Trimming took 3 bases from V and 3 from J, leaving 15 bases between them. Per the germline V gene, CDR1 is DFQATT and CDR2 is SNEGSKA (reference sequence). CDR3 nucleotides: TGCAGTGCTAGGGGTATGGACCGGGACTACGAGCAGTACTTC. Translating it yields CSARGMDRDYEQYF.

This clonotype was seen repeatedly, ten times or more. The CDR3 sequence: CSTSTGMNTEAFF. The CDR3 coding sequence is TGCAGCACCAGCACAGGGATGAACACTGAAGCTTTCTTT. The chain recombines TRBV29-1 with TRBJ1-1; TRBD1 might be the D (6 bases). The V and J ends lost 8 bases and 0 bases respectively, with 13 bases between them. This CDR3 is built from 13 residues. CDR1 and CDR2 (germline): SQVTM, ANQGSEA.

This clonotype was seen repeatedly, ten times or more. V usage is TRBV12-3 or TRBV12-4 and J usage is TRBJ2-3; possible D gene TRBD2, 6 bases. This CDR3 is built from 17 residues. V lost 2 bases and J 2 bases, leaving 17 bases between the germline ends. The CDR3 DNA is TGTGCCAGCAGTTTAAACCTCCAGGAGGGTCCCACAGATACGCAGTATTTT. The encoded protein is CASSLNLQEGPTDTQYF.

The V and J genes are TRBV10-2 and TRBJ1-2; no clear D. This CDR3 is 11 amino acids long. Germline assignment: CDR1 WSHSY and CDR2 SAAADI. The V end lost 6 bases, the J end lost 8 bases, and 10 bases lay between the germline ends. The CDR3 region is CASREARGYTF. The CDR3 region has the DNA TGCGCCAGCAGGGAGGCACGGGGCTACACCTTC.

This clonotype was counted at least ten times. This chain uses TRBV30 with TRBJ1-5, with 9 bases identical to TRBD1. The CDR3 runs 15 residues. Germline trimming cut 4 bases from V and 6 bases from J; bases unmatched to any gene: 10. Looked up from germline, CDR1 is GTSNPN and CDR2 is SVGIG (reference sequence). The CDR3 reads CAWTSTGGLGQPQHF. Here the CDR3 DNA reads TGTGCCTGGACGTCAACAGGGGGCTTAGGTCAGCCCCAGCATTTT.